The 9 T cell receptor beta chains presented below share a single source sample, sequenced in a study of T cells in Graves' hyperthyroidism and ophthalmopathy. Amplification targeted TCR beta CDR3 regions from RNA transcripts. Carried out on the TCR CDR3, a first-round RT-PCR used the HTBI primer set. Each CDR3 protein is one row after TCRdb ran MiXCR on the multiplex PCR reads. The data show some 760,000 distinct CDR3 sequences, 12% to 15% seen once. Sequencing input: blood. The receptors derive from a woman between 18 and 29 years old with Graves' hyperthyroidism.

Only a few counts were recorded for this clonotype. This rearrangement joins TRBV7-9 to TRBJ2-5, with D perhaps matching TRBD1 (5 bases). Per the germline V gene, CDR1 is SEHNR and CDR2 is FQNEAQ (reference sequence). V was shortened by 4 bases and J by 5 bases, with 14 bases between the two germline ends. This CDR3 is built from 14 residues. CDR3 protein: CASSYGHPPETQYF. The CDR3 DNA follows: TGTGCCAGCAGCTACGGACACCCCCCCGAGACCCAGTACTTC.

This clonotype was counted ten times or more. The chain is built from TRBV7-2 and TRBJ2-2; perhaps TRBD2 as D (6 bases). V was shortened by 0 bases and J by 5 bases, with 10 bases between the two germline ends. This CDR3 region has 15 residues. Per germline, CDR1 SGHTA and CDR2 FQGNSA. The CDR3 protein is CASSLAGTPTGELFF. CDR3 in DNA: TGTGCCAGCAGCTTAGCCGGGACTCCTACCGGGGAGCTGTTTTTT.

This sequence joins TRBV19 and TRBJ2-2; possibly TRBD1 or TRBD2 for D (5 bases each). The CDR3 has 11 amino acids. V gave up 9 bases and J gave up 6 bases, with 8 bases separating them. Germline CDR1 and CDR2: LNHDA and SQIVND (reference sequence). This chain's CDR3 is CASSGPGELFF. The CDR3 bases are TGTGCCAGCTCGGGACCCGGGGAGCTGTTTTTT.

For this clonotype: The junction departs from the called germline gene at one end, perhaps through a read error. The chain couples TRBV2 to TRBJ1-1; D gene ambiguous. Germline values: CDR1 SNHLY, CDR2 FYNNEI. This CDR3 spans 14 amino acids. The CDR3 spells CASRRVTANAEAFF. The CDR3, as DNA: TGTGCCAGCAGACGGGTTACAGCGAACGCTGAAGCTTTCTTT.

This clonotype was counted many times. This chain connects TRBV7-2 to TRBJ2-7; D not resolved. The CDR3 is 17 amino acids. Trimming took off 0 bases at V and 1 base at J, with 16 bases between the two ends. CDR1 is SGHTA and CDR2 is FQGNSA in the germline V gene. The CDR3 nucleotides are TGTGCCAGCAGCTTAGCGCTTCCAGGAAGTCTATCCTACGAGCAGTACTTC. It yields the protein CASSLALPGSLSYEQYF.

This clonotype was detected only a few times. The chain has TRBV20-1 and TRBJ2-1; 13 bases align to TRBD2. Trimming removed 5 bases from V and 9 bases from J; junction bases left unmatched: 7. Per the germline V gene, CDR1 is DFQATT and CDR2 is SNEGSKA (reference sequence). The CDR3 is 14 amino acids. CDR3 sequence reads: CSAGTSGRAGEQFF. CDR3 coding DNA: TGCAGTGCTGGCACTAGCGGGAGGGCCGGTGAGCAGTTCTTC.

This sequence joins TRBV4-1 and TRBJ1-1; D is ambiguous. The CDR3 has 15 amino acids. Between the trimmed V and J ends, which lost 0 bases and 2 bases, there was a span of 10 bases. Germline V gives CDR1 MGHRA, CDR2 YSYEKL. The CDR3 loop is CASSQDRNSNTEAFF. The DNA for the CDR3 is TGCGCCAGCAGCCAAGACCGAAATTCTAACACTGAAGCTTTCTTT.

This clonotype was seen many times. The chain recombines TRBV18 with TRBJ2-1; 8 bases match TRBD1. Germline CDR1 reads KGHSH; CDR2 reads LQKENI. This CDR3 region has 15 residues. V lost 3 bases and J lost 4; bases outside the gene matches: 5. The CDR3 loop reads CASSPRRDRYNEQFF. CDR3 DNA sequence: TGTGCCAGCTCACCCCGCCGGGACAGGTACAATGAGCAGTTCTTC.

Turning to this clonotype: It may be a read error: a sequence one base away is much more abundant. The CDR3 does not end in the conserved phenylalanine or tryptophan, so this is likely a read error. The rearrangement uses TRBV3-1 and TRBJ1-2; no reliable D call. Germline CDR1 LGHDT, CDR2 YNNKEL (reference sequence). V lost 3 bases to trimming and J lost 2 bases, with 10 bases between them. The CDR3 is 14 residues long. The CDR3 DNA follows: TGTGCCAGCAGCCACCTGCAGGCCAACTATGGCTACACCCTC. As protein: CASSHLQANYGYTL.